The 5 T cell receptor beta chains in this list originate from one sample, sequenced in a study of control samples from healthy donors and cancer patients. Here immunoSEQ multiplex PCR was the method, and the copy in TCRdb shows in-frame clones only, minus some. This table has about 35,000 clones, 93% appearing once. Sequenced: PBMCs. The source of these receptors is a man aged 40-49 years with colorectal cancer.

Only one count was recorded for this clone. The chain combines TRBV19 with TRBJ2-2; TRBD1 matches 9 bases. The CDR3 length is 16 residues. Germline assignment: CDR1 LNHDA and CDR2 SQIVND (reference sequence). Trimming removed 4 bases from V and 0 bases from J; junction bases left unmatched: 3. CDR3 DNA sequence: TGTGCCAGTAGTAAAACAGGGGGCGCGAACACCGGGGAGCTGTTTTTT. Its translation is CASSKTGGANTGELFF.

The J gene is TRBJ2-7, the V gene TRBV12-3 or TRBV12-4; a weak D match, TRBD1 (5 bases). The germline V and J ends were trimmed by 3 bases and 4 bases, with 10 bases remaining between them. The CDR3 spans 13 residues. CDR3: CASSFRGTYEQYF. The CDR3 DNA follows: TGTGCCAGCAGTTTTAGGGGAACTTACGAGCAGTACTTC.

The CDR3 region is CASISSSAGSYEQYF. In DNA, the CDR3 is TGTGCCAGCATATCATCTAGCGCCGGTTCCTACGAGCAGTACTTC. This sequence joins TRBV2 and TRBJ2-7; possibly TRBD2 for D (6 bases). Trimming removed 7 bases from V and 1 base from J, with 17 bases in between. The germline V gene has CDR1 SNHLY and CDR2 FYNNEI. The CDR3 runs to 15 residues.

This chain links TRBV29-1 with TRBJ1-2; D remains ambiguous. CDR3 length: 13 amino acids. Per the germline V gene, CDR1 is SQVTM and CDR2 is ANQGSEA. V lost 4 bases and J lost 7, with 16 bases in between. CDR3 bases: TGCAGCGTTGGGTCGTCTGGATGGACTGGCTACACCTTC. Translating gives CSVGSSGWTGYTF.

V is TRBV7-2 and J is TRBJ2-1; D might be TRBD1 (5 bases). CDR1 and CDR2 from the germline V gene are SGHTA and FQGNSA. This CDR3 is built from 14 residues. V lost 5 bases, J lost 4 bases, and 12 bases lay in between. CDR3 coding DNA: TGTGCCAGCAGCCTAGAAGACAGTTACAATGAGCAGTTCTTC. Its translation: CASSLEDSYNEQFF.